This T cell receptor (delta chain) was found in a study of gammadelta T cells in human blood (dated by TCRdb to the early 2020s). The library was obtained by RT-PCR. Sequencing was performed on an Illumina MiSeq. Clone calls in TCRdb were regenerated from the public reads with CATT, after which identical DNA sequences shared one row. The sample profile shows several hundred delta-chain clones; less than 45% of them were found once. About 17% of the sample is held by the ten biggest clonotypes. Compared with the rest of its sample, this clone is large (0.1 to 1%). Its antigen is not yet known. Per-base quality was not reported, and no clone a single base away is much larger than it. Trimming leaves V shorter by 2 bases and J shorter by 0 bases, with the junction holding 23 bases beyond the gene matches. Including the terminal cysteine and phenylalanine, the CDR3 comprises 22 residues. The DNA shown is the 66-base CDR3, in frame from base 1. The germline V gene gives CDR1 as TSWWSYY and CDR2 as QGS.

What the research found in general, with its limitations: According to the study, polyclonal expansion of innate gamma-delta T cells immediately after birth appeared to be driven by microbial exposure.

The chain links TRDV1 with TRDJ1; 8 middle bases align to TRDD3. This TCR was sampled from a human donor. Material: non-Vgamma9Vdelta2 gamma-delta T cells from infant blood. The CDR3 region reads CALGECTSSVQLGVPYTDKLIF. At the DNA level, the sequence is TGTGCTCTTGGGGAATGTACTTCTTCCGTCCAACTGGGGGTCCCCTACACCGATAAACTCATCTTT.